Below, 29 T cell receptor beta chains from the same sample are listed, as sequenced in a study of human versus mouse CDR3 diversity and MHC coevolution. The method was immunoSEQ multiplex PCR; TCRdb's version includes in-frame clones alone and lacks a portion of them. Counted here are approximately 81,000 clones, 80% to 95% occurring once; the ten biggest clones make up approximately 1.5%. The sequenced sample was naive CD4+ T cells from blood. The subset denotes: CD45RO-negative CD62L-positive naive CD4 T cells. The receptors come from a person between 25 and 70 years old in good health.

The chain links TRBV9 to TRBJ1-2; 10 bases map to TRBD1. Germline CDR1 SGDLS, CDR2 YYNGEE. The V and J ends lost 0 bases and 6 bases, in that order; junction bases with no gene match: 2. There are 14 residues in the CDR3. CDR3 nucleotides: TGTGCCAGCAGCGTAGGACAGGGGGCTGATGGCTACACCTTC. It is translated as CASSVGQGADGYTF. Drawing the rest from reference TRBV9 and TRBJ1-2, the complete variable domain is DSGVTQTPKHLITATGQRVTLRCSPRSGDLSVYWYQQSLDQGLQFLIQYYNGEERAKGNILERFSAQQFPDLHSELNLSSLELGDSALYFCASSVGQGADGYTFGSGTRLTVV.

This clone was detected only once. The rearrangement joins TRBV19 to TRBJ1-2, with TRBD1 as a possible D gene (6 bases). Germline lookup yields CDR1 LNHDA and CDR2 SQIVND (reference sequence). Trimming shortened V by 7 bases and J by 4 bases, and 10 bases separated the two germline ends. The CDR3 loop spans 12 amino acids. The CDR3 spells CASTHRVYGYTF. Here the CDR3 DNA reads TGTGCCAGTACCCACAGGGTCTATGGCTACACCTTC.

The gene calls are TRBV5-1 and TRBJ2-7, with 8 positions matching TRBD1. From germline, CDR1 is SGHRS and CDR2 YFSETQ. CDR3 length equals 15 residues. J was trimmed by 0 bases and V by 4 bases; bases with no gene match: 6. The CDR3 is CASSPRTGSSYEQYF. CDR3 DNA: TGCGCCAGCAGCCCCAGGACAGGGAGCTCCTACGAGCAGTACTTC.

This chain uses TRBV29-1 with TRBJ2-7; 8 bases agree with TRBD2. The V gene end was trimmed by 4 bases and the J gene end by 3 bases; junction bases not matched to a gene: 11. The CDR3 length is 15 residues. The V gene's germline CDR1 is SQVTM and CDR2 ANQGSEA. The CDR3 region is CSVVEGLVGNYEQYF. As DNA, the CDR3 is TGCAGCGTTGTGGAGGGACTAGTAGGCAACTACGAGCAGTACTTC.

A single count supports this clone. This chain connects TRBV7-6 to TRBJ1-1; 8 bases are shared with TRBD1. This CDR3 region has 13 residues. The germline V gene encodes CDR1 SGHVS and CDR2 FNYEAQ. Trimming took 4 bases from V and 4 from J; bases not matched to a gene: 2. The CDR3 spells CASSSDRATEAFF. As DNA, the CDR3 is TGTGCCAGCAGCTCGGACAGGGCCACTGAAGCTTTCTTT.

The CDR3 reads CASSRAWVGGSTDTQYF. CDR3 coding DNA: TGTGCCAGCAGCCGGGCCTGGGTGGGAGGATCCACAGATACGCAGTATTTT. The chain joins TRBV14 to TRBJ2-3; perhaps TRBD2 as D (6 bases). CDR1 is SGHDN and CDR2 is FVKESK in the germline V gene. The V gene lost 4 bases and the J gene lost 2 bases, with 19 bases spanning the gap. This CDR3 comprises 17 residues.

The rearrangement links TRBV6-5 to TRBJ1-2; maybe TRBD1 (5 bases). Germline V gene lookup returns CDR1 MNHEY and CDR2 SVGAGI. The ends were cut back, 2 bases at V and 8 bases at J, with 18 bases in the middle. The CDR3 contains 15 residues. CDR3 residues: CASSYTSGVVRGYTF. CDR3 DNA: TGTGCCAGCAGTTACACTTCGGGGGTCGTTCGCGGCTACACCTTC.

This sequence joins TRBV9 and TRBJ2-7, with TRBD2 identical over 7 bases. After removal of 0 bases from V and 4 bases from J, the junction contained 7 bases not matched to a gene. The CDR3 totals 15 residues. Germline-derived CDR1 and CDR2 are SGDLS and YYNGEE. The CDR3 bases are TGTGCCAGCAGCGTAGGGGGCGGGAGCGGTTACGAGCAGTACTTC. Encoded protein: CASSVGGGSGYEQYF.

This rearrangement joins TRBV18 to TRBJ1-5; 7 bases are a match to TRBD1. V was pared by 3 bases and J by 3 bases, with 5 bases of the junction left unmatched. In germline, CDR1 is KGHSH, CDR2 LQKENI. There are 15 residues in the CDR3. The CDR3, as DNA: TGTGCCAGCTCACCGAGGACAGGCGCCAATCAGCCCCAGCATTTT. Encoded protein: CASSPRTGANQPQHF.

V gene TRBV19 combines with J gene TRBJ2-1, with 10 bases lining up with TRBD2. This CDR3 spans 14 amino acids. Germline V gene data show CDR1 as LNHDA and CDR2 as SQIVND (reference sequence). V was pared by 3 bases and J by 6 bases, with 2 bases of the junction left unmatched. This CDR3 reads CASSMGLAFNEQFF. For the CDR3, the DNA is TGTGCCAGTAGTATGGGACTAGCGTTCAATGAGCAGTTCTTC.

The chain has TRBV28 and TRBJ2-5; D unresolved. Matching the DNA end better, TRBJ2-7 makes the J call doubtful. Germline V lookup: CDR1 MDHEN, CDR2 SYDVKM. The CDR3 has 15 amino acids. CDR3 in amino acids: CASSLGAFRSYEQYF. The CDR3 DNA reads as TGTGCCAGCAGTTTAGGAGCCTTCCGCTCCTACGAGCAGTACTTC.

The V gene is TRBV6-5, the J gene TRBJ2-7, with D possibly TRBD1 on 6 matching bases. The ends were cut back, 0 bases at V and 2 bases at J, with 11 bases in the middle. Germline V gene data show CDR1 as MNHEY and CDR2 as SVGAGI. This CDR3 contains 15 residues. Here the CDR3 reads CASSYSGAFAYEQYF. Here the CDR3 DNA reads TGTGCCAGCAGTTACTCGGGGGCTTTCGCCTACGAGCAGTACTTC.

This chain joins TRBV9 and TRBJ2-2; D is uncertain. Trimming pared 3 bases from V and 5 bases from J, leaving 11 bases between. CDR1 SGDLS and CDR2 YYNGEE come from the germline V gene. The CDR3 runs to 14 residues. The CDR3 DNA sequence: TGTGCCAGCAGCGCAACTGCTAGGACCGGGGAGCTGTTTTTT. It translates to CASSATARTGELFF.

The chain combines TRBV7-6 with TRBJ2-7; 8 positions match TRBD2. This CDR3 is built from 15 residues. CDR1 and CDR2 from the germline V gene are SGHVS and FNYEAQ. V was pared by 4 bases and J by 2 bases, with 7 bases of the junction left unmatched. DNA of the CDR3: TGTGCCAGCAGCTCCAAAGCGGGGGCGCCCTACGAGCAGTACTTC. It specifies CASSSKAGAPYEQYF. The full variable domain, its missing parts supplied by reference TRBV7-6 and TRBJ2-7, is GAGVSQSPRYKVTKRGQDVALRCDPISGHVSLYWYRQALGQGPEFLTYFNYEAQQDKSGLPNDRFSAERPEGSISTLTIQRTEQRDSAMYRCASSSKAGAPYEQYFGPGTRLTVT.

This clone was observed once. This chain's CDR3 is CASSKQLAGGPWQETQYF. The CDR3 coding sequence is TGTGCCAGCAGCAAACAACTAGCGGGAGGGCCTTGGCAAGAGACCCAGTACTTC. V usage is TRBV21-1 and J usage is TRBJ2-5; the table's D call of TRBD2 was not tested on the DNA. TRBV21-1 is recorded as a pseudogene. There are 18 residues in the CDR3.

The chain uses TRBV10-3 and TRBJ2-7; D perhaps matches TRBD1 (6 bases). V lost 10 bases to trimming and J lost 4 bases, with 17 bases between them. Germline V CDR1 and CDR2: ENHRY, SYGVKD. This CDR3 is 13 amino acids long. CDR3 amino acids: CATVSGTTYEQYF. In DNA form, the CDR3 reads TGTGCCACGGTTTCCGGGACAACTTACGAGCAGTACTTC.

This rearrangement joins TRBV18 to TRBJ1-1; D unresolved. CDR3 length: 15 amino acids. Trimming left V 3 bases short and J 1 base short, with 12 bases between. CDR1 is KGHSH, CDR2 LQKENI, per germline. The CDR3: CASSPVVGRNTEAFF. DNA of the CDR3: TGTGCCAGCTCACCGGTCGTCGGTCGGAACACTGAAGCTTTCTTT.

This clone was seen just once. The J gene is TRBJ2-1, the V gene TRBV6-5; the match to TRBD1 covers 10 bases. Germline trimming cut 8 bases from V and 7 bases from J; bases unmatched to any gene: 11. The CDR3 consists of 15 residues. The germline gives CDR1 MNHEY, CDR2 SVGAGI. CDR3 bases: TGTGCCAGCTACACCCCGGGACAGGGGAGGAATGAGCAGTTCTTC. Amino acid sequence: CASYTPGQGRNEQFF.

This clone was seen more than once but under ten times. The chain uses TRBV7-9 and TRBJ2-1, with 7 bases identical to TRBD1. The CDR3 is made up of 13 amino acids. CDR1 is SEHNR and CDR2 is FQNEAQ in the germline V gene (reference sequence). The V and J ends lost 5 bases and 9 bases, in that order; junction bases with no gene match: 7. The CDR3 is CASSRGQLFEQFF. The CDR3 DNA reads TGTGCCAGCAGCCGGGGACAGCTTTTTGAGCAGTTCTTC.

This chain uses TRBV19 with TRBJ1-2; tentative D call: TRBD1 (6 bases). Deletions cut 9 bases from V and 3 bases from J, with 11 bases between. This CDR3 has 12 residues. The germline CDR1 and CDR2 sequences are LNHDA and SQIVND (reference sequence). CDR3 sequence (DNA): TGTGCCAGCCGGGACACCGACTATGGCTACACCTTC. Encoded protein: CASRDTDYGYTF. The variable domain in full, completed from reference TRBV19 and TRBJ1-2, reads DGGITQSPKYLFRKEGQNVTLSCEQNLNHDAMYWYRQDPGQGLRLIYYSQIVNDFQKGDIAEGYSVSREKKESFPLTVTSAQKNPTAFYLCASRDTDYGYTFGSGTRLTVV.

The rearrangement uses TRBV6-5 and TRBJ1-1; possibly TRBD1 for D (6 bases). Trimming removed 10 bases at V and 1 base at J, with 13 bases between. The germline CDR1 and CDR2 sequences are MNHEY and SVGAGI. The CDR3 has 13 residues. CDR3 region: CATLPQGNTEAFF. In DNA form, the CDR3 reads TGTGCCACCCTTCCACAGGGGAACACTGAAGCTTTCTTT.

The CDR3 reads CASSPATGLTHYEQYF. CDR3 sequence (DNA): TGTGCCAGCAGCCCAGCCACGGGACTGACCCACTACGAGCAGTACTTC. This rearrangement joins TRBV5-5 to TRBJ2-7; TRBD2 might be the D (6 bases). Trimming took off 4 bases at V and 3 bases at J, with 20 bases between the two ends. The CDR3 is made up of 16 amino acids. Germline assignment: CDR1 SGHKS and CDR2 YYEKEE (reference sequence).

The chain employs TRBV19 and TRBJ1-1; TRBD1 matches 8 bases. CDR1 and CDR2 from the germline V gene are LNHDA and SQIVND (reference sequence). Trimming cost V 7 bases and J 5 bases; bases outside gene matches: 9. The length of the CDR3 is 14 residues. Written as DNA, the CDR3 is TGTGCCAGTATCGCGACAGGGGTCACAACTGAAGCTTTCTTT. Translating it yields CASIATGVTTEAFF.

This sequence joins TRBV5-4 and TRBJ2-1; TRBD2 aligns across 8 bases. In germline, CDR1 is SGHNT, CDR2 YYREEE (reference sequence). This CDR3 spans 15 amino acids. Unmatched junction bases numbered 8, after V lost 1 base and J lost 8 bases. CDR3 amino acids: CASSLPGTRNDEQFF. In DNA, the CDR3 is TGTGCCAGCAGCTTGCCTGGGACTAGAAATGATGAGCAGTTCTTC.

The chain carries TRBV6-5 and TRBJ1-1; D gene uncertain. Trimming took off 5 bases at V and 6 bases at J, with 19 bases between the two ends. Germline V gives CDR1 MNHEY, CDR2 SVGAGI. CDR3 size: 15 residues. The CDR3 DNA follows: TGTGCCAGCAGTCCTGACTCCCTTCTTAACGCTGAAGCTTTCTTT. This gives the protein CASSPDSLLNAEAFF.

This clone was recorded once. The chain couples TRBV6-5 to TRBJ2-5, with 8 positions matching TRBD1. The J call may be faulty, since TRBJ2-7 better matches the DNA end. Germline CDR1 reads MNHEY; CDR2 reads SVGAGI. There are 14 residues in the CDR3. CDR3 protein: CASSTRGPSYEQYF. Here the CDR3 DNA reads TGTGCCAGCAGTACCAGGGGGCCCTCCTACGAGCAGTACTTC.

Turning to this clone: The sample carries other DNA sequences with the same CDR3. V is TRBV7-3 and J is TRBJ2-5; D remains ambiguous. The CDR3 runs to 13 residues. With 1 base removed from V and 4 bases from J, the gap between germline ends came to 7 bases. CDR1 is SGHTA, CDR2 FQGTGA, per germline. In nucleotides, the CDR3 is TGTGCCAGCAGCTTAAGCCGCGGAGAGACCCAGTACTTC. Its protein product is CASSLSRGETQYF.

The chain couples TRBV28 to TRBJ2-1; D is possibly TRBD2 (6 bases). Germline V CDR1 and CDR2: MDHEN, SYDVKM. The ends were cut back, 6 bases at V and 0 bases at J, with 12 bases in the middle. The CDR3 is 15 residues long. The CDR3: CASSSGVNSYNEQFF. Here the CDR3 DNA reads TGTGCCAGCAGCTCGGGGGTTAACTCCTACAATGAGCAGTTCTTC.

The chain links TRBV30 to TRBJ1-2; D is perhaps TRBD1 (6 bases). The CDR3 length is 14 residues. Trimming pared 4 bases from V and 0 bases from J, leaving 12 bases between. The germline V gene has CDR1 GTSNPN and CDR2 SVGIG (reference sequence). This chain's CDR3 is CAWTQGTPNYGYTF. The DNA for the CDR3 is TGTGCCTGGACGCAGGGGACGCCTAACTATGGCTACACCTTC.